This TCR beta chain was profiled in a study of CD8+ T cells in alopecia areata. General study findings and limits: In scalp samples, resident alphabeta T cells of normal skin are also sequenced. Clarity of TCR sharing across patients fell short of that in mice, possibly HLA-related. Lesional scalp exceeded normal scalp in clonality, especially in alopecia totalis/universalis.

Sorted out of PBMCs were CD4+ T cells and CD8+ T cells. The sequencing template was cDNA reverse transcribed from extracted RNA. Clones were read by immunoSEQ multiplex PCR, and TCRdb kept only the in-frame ones, dropping some. This sample carries 100,000 to 130,000 clones, almost 60% of them seen once, and the ten largest clones take 20% to 25%. This clone was picked up many times. The target antigen is unknown. Other DNA sequences in this sample translate to the same CDR3. Sequenced sample: CD8+ T cells sorted from blood. The receptor's source is a human donor in good health.

For the CDR3, the DNA is TGTGCCAGCTCACCAGGCGCAGGGAACACTGAAGCTTTCTTT. Translating gives CASSPGAGNTEAFF. This sequence joins TRBV18 and TRBJ1-1; D is undetermined. V lost 2 bases and J lost 1, with 8 bases in between. Per the germline V gene, CDR1 is KGHSH and CDR2 is LQKENI. CDR3 size: 14 residues. The variable domain in full, completed from reference TRBV18 and TRBJ1-1, reads NAGVMQNPRHLVRRRGQEARLRCSPMKGHSHVYWYRQLPEEGLKFMVYLQKENIIDESGMPKERFSAEFPKEGPSILRIQQVVRGDSAAYFCASSPGAGNTEAFFGQGTRLTVV.